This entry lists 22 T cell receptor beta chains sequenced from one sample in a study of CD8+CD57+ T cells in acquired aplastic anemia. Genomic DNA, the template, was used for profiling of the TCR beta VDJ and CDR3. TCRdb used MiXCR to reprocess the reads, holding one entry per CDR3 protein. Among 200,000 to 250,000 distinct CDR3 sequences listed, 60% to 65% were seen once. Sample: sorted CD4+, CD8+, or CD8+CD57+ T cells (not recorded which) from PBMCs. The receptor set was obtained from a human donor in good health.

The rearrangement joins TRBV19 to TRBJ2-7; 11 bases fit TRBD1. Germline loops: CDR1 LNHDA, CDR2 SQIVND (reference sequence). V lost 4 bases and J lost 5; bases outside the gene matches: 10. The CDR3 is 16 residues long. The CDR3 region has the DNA TGTGCCAGTAGTACCCCCGGACAGGGGGCGCGGAACGAGCAGTACTTC. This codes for CASSTPGQGARNEQYF. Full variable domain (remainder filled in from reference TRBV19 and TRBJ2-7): DGGITQSPKYLFRKEGQNVTLSCEQNLNHDAMYWYRQDPGQGLRLIYYSQIVNDFQKGDIAEGYSVSREKKESFPLTVTSAQKNPTAFYLCASSTPGQGARNEQYFGPGTRLTVT.

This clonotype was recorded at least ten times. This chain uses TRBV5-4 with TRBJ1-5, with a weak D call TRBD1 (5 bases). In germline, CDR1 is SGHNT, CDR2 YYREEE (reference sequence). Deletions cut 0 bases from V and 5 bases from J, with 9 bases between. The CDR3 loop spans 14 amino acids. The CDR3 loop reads CASSLAGQDQPQHF. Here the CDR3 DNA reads TGTGCCAGCAGCTTGGCAGGACAAGATCAGCCCCAGCATTTT.

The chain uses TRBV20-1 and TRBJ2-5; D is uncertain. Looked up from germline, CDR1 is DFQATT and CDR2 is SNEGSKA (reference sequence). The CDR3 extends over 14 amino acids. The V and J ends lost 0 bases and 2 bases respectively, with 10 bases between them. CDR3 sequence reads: CSARDGSGQETQYF. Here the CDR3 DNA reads TGCAGTGCTAGAGATGGGTCAGGTCAAGAGACCCAGTACTTC.

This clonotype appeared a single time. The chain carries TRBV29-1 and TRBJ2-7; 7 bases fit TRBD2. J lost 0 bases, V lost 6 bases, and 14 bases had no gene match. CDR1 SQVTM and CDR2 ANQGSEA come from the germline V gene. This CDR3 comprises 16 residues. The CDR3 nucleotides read TGCAGCGTACTTGGTGGGCGGGAGAGATTCTCCTACGAGCAGTACTTC. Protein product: CSVLGGRERFSYEQYF.

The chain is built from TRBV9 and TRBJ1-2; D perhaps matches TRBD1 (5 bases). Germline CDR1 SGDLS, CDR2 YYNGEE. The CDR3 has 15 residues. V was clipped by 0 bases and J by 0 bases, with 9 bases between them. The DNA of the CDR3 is TGTGCCAGCAGCGTAGACAGGAACGCTAACTATGGCTACACCTTC. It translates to CASSVDRNANYGYTF. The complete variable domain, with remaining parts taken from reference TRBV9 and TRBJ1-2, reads DSGVTQTPKHLITATGQRVTLRCSPRSGDLSVYWYQQSLDQGLQFLIQYYNGEERAKGNILERFSAQQFPDLHSELNLSSLELGDSALYFCASSVDRNANYGYTFGSGTRLTVV.

The CDR3 coding sequence is TGTGCCAGCAGTAGTGGGACTCCTCAAGGGAATGAGCAGTTCTTC. This encodes CASSSGTPQGNEQFF. V usage is TRBV25-1 and J usage is TRBJ2-1, with D possibly being TRBD2 (6 bases). V lost 5 bases and J 7 bases, leaving 18 bases between the germline ends. The CDR3 has 15 amino acids. Germline CDR1 reads MGHDK; CDR2 reads SYGVNS.

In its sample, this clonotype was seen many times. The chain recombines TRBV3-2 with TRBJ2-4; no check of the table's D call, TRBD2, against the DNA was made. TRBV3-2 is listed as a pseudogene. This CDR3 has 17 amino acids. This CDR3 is CARVTSGGLGAKNIQYF. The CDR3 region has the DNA TGTGCCCGGGTAACTAGCGGGGGGCTAGGAGCCAAAAACATTCAGTACTTC.

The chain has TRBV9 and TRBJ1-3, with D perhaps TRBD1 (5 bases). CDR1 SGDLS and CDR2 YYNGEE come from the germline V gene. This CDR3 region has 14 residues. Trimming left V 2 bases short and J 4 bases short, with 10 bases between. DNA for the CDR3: TGTGCCAGCAGCGTGTCGGGGGTCGGAAACACCATATATTTT. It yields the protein CASSVSGVGNTIYF.

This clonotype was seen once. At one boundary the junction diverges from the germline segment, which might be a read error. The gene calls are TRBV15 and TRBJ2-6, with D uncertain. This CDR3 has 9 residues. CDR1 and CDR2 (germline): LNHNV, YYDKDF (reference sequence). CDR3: CATRDVLGF. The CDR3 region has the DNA TGTGCCACCAGGGACGTTCTGGGTTTC.

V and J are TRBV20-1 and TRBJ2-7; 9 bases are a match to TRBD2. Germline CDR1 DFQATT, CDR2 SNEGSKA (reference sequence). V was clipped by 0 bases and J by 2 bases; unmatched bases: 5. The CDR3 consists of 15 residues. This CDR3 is CSAREGASGAYEQYF. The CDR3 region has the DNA TGCAGTGCTAGAGAGGGTGCTAGCGGGGCCTACGAGCAGTACTTC.

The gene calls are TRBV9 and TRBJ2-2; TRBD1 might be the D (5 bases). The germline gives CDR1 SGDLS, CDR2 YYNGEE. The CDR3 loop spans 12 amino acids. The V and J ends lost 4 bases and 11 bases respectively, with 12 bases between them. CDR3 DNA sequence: TGTGCCAGCAGCTTAGGGGCCTGTGAGCTGTTTTTT. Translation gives CASSLGACELFF.

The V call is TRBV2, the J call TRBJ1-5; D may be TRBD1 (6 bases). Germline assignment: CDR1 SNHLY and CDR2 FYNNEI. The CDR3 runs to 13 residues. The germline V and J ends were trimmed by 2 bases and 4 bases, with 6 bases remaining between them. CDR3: CASSEQGNQPQHF. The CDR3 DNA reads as TGTGCCAGCAGTGAACAGGGGAATCAGCCCCAGCATTTT.

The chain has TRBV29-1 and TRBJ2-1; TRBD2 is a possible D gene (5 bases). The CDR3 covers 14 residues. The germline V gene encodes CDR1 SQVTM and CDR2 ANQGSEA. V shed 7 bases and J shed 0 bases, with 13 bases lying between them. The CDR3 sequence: CSAGVGSSYNEQFF. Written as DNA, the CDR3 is TGCAGCGCCGGAGTTGGGAGCTCCTACAATGAGCAGTTCTTC.

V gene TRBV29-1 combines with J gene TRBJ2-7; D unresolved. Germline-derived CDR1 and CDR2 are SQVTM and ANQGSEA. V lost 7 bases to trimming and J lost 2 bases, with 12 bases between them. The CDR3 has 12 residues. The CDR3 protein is CSAKTPTYEQYF. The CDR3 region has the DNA TGCAGCGCTAAGACTCCAACCTACGAGCAGTACTTC.

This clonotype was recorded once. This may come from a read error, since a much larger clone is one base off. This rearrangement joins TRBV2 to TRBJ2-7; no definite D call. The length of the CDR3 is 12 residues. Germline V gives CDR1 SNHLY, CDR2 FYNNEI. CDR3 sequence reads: CASRPGSYEQHF. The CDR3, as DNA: TGTGCCAGCAGACCCGGATCCTACGAGCAGCACTTC.

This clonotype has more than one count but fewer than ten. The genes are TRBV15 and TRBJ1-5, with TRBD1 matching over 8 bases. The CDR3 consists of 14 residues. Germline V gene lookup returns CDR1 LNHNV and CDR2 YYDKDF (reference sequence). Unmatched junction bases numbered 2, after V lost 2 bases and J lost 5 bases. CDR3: CATSRQGAHQPQHF. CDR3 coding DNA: TGTGCCACCAGCAGACAGGGGGCCCATCAGCCCCAGCATTTT. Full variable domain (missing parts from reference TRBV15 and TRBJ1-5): DAMVIQNPRYQVTQFGKPVTLSCSQTLNHNVMYWYQQKSSQAPKLLFHYYDKDFNNEADTPDNFQSRRPNTSFCFLDIRSPGLGDTAMYLCATSRQGAHQPQHFGDGTRLSIL.

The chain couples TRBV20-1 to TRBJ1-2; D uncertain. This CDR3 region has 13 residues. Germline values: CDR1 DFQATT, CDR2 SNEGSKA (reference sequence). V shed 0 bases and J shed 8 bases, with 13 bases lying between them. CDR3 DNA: TGCAGTGCTAGAGAGGGATCCTACGAGGGCTACACCTTC. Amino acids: CSAREGSYEGYTF.

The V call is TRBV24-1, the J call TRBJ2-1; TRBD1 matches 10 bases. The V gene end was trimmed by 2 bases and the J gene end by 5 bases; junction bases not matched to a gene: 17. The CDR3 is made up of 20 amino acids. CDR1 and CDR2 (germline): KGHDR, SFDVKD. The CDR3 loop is CATSDSGQGLVSGYNNEQFF. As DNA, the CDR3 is TGTGCCACCAGTGATTCGGGACAGGGGTTGGTTAGCGGGTACAACAATGAGCAGTTCTTC.

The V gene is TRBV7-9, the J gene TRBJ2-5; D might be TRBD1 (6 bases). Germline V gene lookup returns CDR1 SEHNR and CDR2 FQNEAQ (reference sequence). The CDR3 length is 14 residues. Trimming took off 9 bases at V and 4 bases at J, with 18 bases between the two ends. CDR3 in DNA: TGTGCCAGTCATTTCCAGGGGCTTGGAGAGACCCAGTACTTC. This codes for CASHFQGLGETQYF.

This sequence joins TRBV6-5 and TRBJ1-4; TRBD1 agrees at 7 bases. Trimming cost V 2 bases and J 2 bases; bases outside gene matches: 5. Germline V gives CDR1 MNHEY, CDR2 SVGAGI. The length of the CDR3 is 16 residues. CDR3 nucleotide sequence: TGTGCCAGCAGTTACAGTGAGGGGGCTACTAATGAAAAACTGTTTTTT. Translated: CASSYSEGATNEKLFF.

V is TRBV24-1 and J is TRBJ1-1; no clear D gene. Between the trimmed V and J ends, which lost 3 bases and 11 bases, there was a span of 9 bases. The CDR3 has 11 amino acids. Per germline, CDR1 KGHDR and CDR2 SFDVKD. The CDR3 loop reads CATSDRRSAFF. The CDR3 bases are TGTGCCACCAGTGATCGCCGCTCGGCTTTCTTT.

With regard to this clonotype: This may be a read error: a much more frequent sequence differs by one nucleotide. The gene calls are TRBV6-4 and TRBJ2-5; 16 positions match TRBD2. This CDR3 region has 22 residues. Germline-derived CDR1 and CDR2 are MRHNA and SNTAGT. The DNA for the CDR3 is TGTGCCAGCGGTGACTCTAGATGGGGACTAGCGGGAGGGATTGAGAGGAAAGAGACCCAGTACTTC. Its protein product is CASGDSRWGLAGGIERKETQYF.